What follows is one T cell receptor (beta chain) and its context. This record belongs to a study of cytomegalovirus exposure and HLA in healthy donors. V lost 2 bases, J lost 5 bases, and 10 bases lay in between. Germline values: CDR1 MNHEY, CDR2 SMNVEV (reference sequence). This CDR3 comprises 13 residues. Vbeta (60) and Jbeta (13) primers were used in the PCR. Assay used: immunoSEQ multiplex PCR; TCRdb lists only in-frame clones, some missing. Here the sample spans 130,000 to 150,000 clones, around 80% being singletons. The sample was PBMCs. The source of this sequence is a female donor in good health and CMV-seronegative. The chain carries TRBV27 and TRBJ2-7; tentative D call: TRBD1 (5 bases). The CDR3 nucleotides are TGTGCCAGCAGTTTACGTGAAGGGGACGAGCAGTACTTC. Translation gives CASSLREGDEQYF.